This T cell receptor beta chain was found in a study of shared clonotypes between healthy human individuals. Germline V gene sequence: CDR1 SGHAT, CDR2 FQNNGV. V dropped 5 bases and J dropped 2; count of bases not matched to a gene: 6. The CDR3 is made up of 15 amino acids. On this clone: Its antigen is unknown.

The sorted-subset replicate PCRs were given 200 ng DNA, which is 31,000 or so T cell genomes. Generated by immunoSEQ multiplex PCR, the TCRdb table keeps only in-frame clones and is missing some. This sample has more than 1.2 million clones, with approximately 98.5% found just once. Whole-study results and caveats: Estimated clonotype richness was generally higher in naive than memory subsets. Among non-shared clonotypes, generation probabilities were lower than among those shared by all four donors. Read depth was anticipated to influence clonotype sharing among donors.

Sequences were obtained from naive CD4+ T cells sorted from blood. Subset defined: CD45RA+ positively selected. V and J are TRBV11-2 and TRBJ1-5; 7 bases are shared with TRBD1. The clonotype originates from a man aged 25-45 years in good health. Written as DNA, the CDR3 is TGTGCCAGCAGCCCCACAGGGGATGGCAATCAGCCCCAGCATTTT. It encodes CASSPTGDGNQPQHF.